This TCR beta chain is drawn from a study of CD8 T cells in ankylosing spondylitis. Quantitative molecular-barcoded 5'-RACE generated the TCR beta libraries. TCRdb called the 5' RACE reads again in MiXCR, with one record for every CDR3 protein. The sample has about 250,000 distinct CDR3 sequences; roughly a tenth are singletons. This clonotype was detected ten times or more. Antigen unknown. CDR3 length: 13 residues. Trimming at V came to 4 bases and at J to 7 bases, leaving 6 bases not matched to a gene. Per germline, CDR1 DFQATT and CDR2 SNEGSKA (reference sequence). Whole-study results and caveats: Disease-linked clones, CD8+, were relatively rare in peripheral blood. Seemingly characteristic of ankylosing spondylitis blood was a TCR beta motif consisting of 7 or 8 highly homologous variants.

What was sequenced was blood, either unsorted or a sorted T cell fraction (not recorded which). This clonotype was obtained from a male donor with ankylosing spondylitis or in good health (not recorded which). The genes are TRBV20-1 and TRBJ1-5; the match to TRBD1 covers 8 bases. The CDR3: CSATGGAKQPQHF. In DNA, the CDR3 is TGCAGTGCTACAGGGGGCGCAAAACAGCCCCAGCATTTT.